This entry lists 24 T cell receptor beta chains sequenced from one sample in a study of ipilimumab plus nivolumab after autologous stem cell transplantation. Produced via immunoSEQ multiplex PCR; TCRdb's table is partial and in-frame only. The sample lists fewer than 85,000 clones, nearly 85% occurring once. The material was PBMCs, obtained in a trial of ipilimumab plus nivolumab as post-transplant consolidation. The receptors come from a male donor with diffuse large B-cell lymphoma.

The chain uses TRBV11-2 and TRBJ2-7, with D unclear. The CDR3 totals 14 residues. V shed 5 bases and J shed 0 bases, with 11 bases lying between them. The germline gives CDR1 SGHAT, CDR2 FQNNGV. CDR3 residues: CASSPRASSYEQYF. Here the CDR3 DNA reads TGTGCCAGCAGCCCCCGGGCTAGCTCCTACGAGCAGTACTTC.

V is TRBV6-6 and J is TRBJ2-7; D is uncertain. V dropped 2 bases and J dropped 1 base, with 6 bases sitting between them. The CDR3 is 13 residues long. CDR1 MNHNY and CDR2 SVGAGI come from the germline V gene (reference sequence). The CDR3 loop is CASSYGQSYEQYF. CDR3 in DNA: TGTGCCAGCAGTTACGGGCAGTCCTACGAGCAGTACTTC.

The chain employs TRBV5-1 and TRBJ1-1; tentative D call: TRBD1 (6 bases). The ends were cut back, 7 bases at V and 5 bases at J, with 15 bases in the middle. Germline lookup yields CDR1 SGHRS and CDR2 YFSETQ. CDR3 length equals 13 residues. The CDR3 region has the DNA TGCGCCAGCTCCCAACAGGGTGGTACTGAAGCTTTCTTT. It encodes CASSQQGGTEAFF.

The DNA for the CDR3 is TGTGCCAGCAGCGACCCGGGACAGGGGGACACTGAAGCTTTCTTT. It is translated as CASSDPGQGDTEAFF. This chain links TRBV6-6 with TRBJ1-1, with 11 bases fitting TRBD1. CDR3 length: 15 residues. From germline, CDR1 is MNHNY and CDR2 SVGAGI (reference sequence). V shed 6 bases, J shed 3 bases, and the junction held 6 bases outside the gene matches.

The chain has TRBV27 and TRBJ2-1; 8 nucleotides align to TRBD2. From germline, CDR1 is MNHEY and CDR2 SMNVEV (reference sequence). The CDR3 length is 15 residues. The junction had 8 bases not matched to a gene; V was cut back by 5 bases and J by 5 bases. DNA for the CDR3: TGTGCCAGCAGTCGACGGGGGGGCCGAAACAATGAGCAGTTCTTC. This translates into CASSRRGGRNNEQFF.

This clone was picked up a small number of times. The V gene is TRBV2, the J gene TRBJ2-1, with D tentatively TRBD2 (6 bases). Germline assignment: CDR1 SNHLY and CDR2 FYNNEI. Trimming stripped 6 bases from V and 3 bases from J, with 9 bases between. CDR3 length: 13 amino acids. As DNA, the CDR3 is TGTGCCAGCAGCGGGGGTCACTACAATGAGCAGTTCTTC. It yields the protein CASSGGHYNEQFF.

The chain is built from TRBV29-1 and TRBJ2-3; the D gene is possibly TRBD2 (6 bases). From germline, CDR1 is SQVTM and CDR2 ANQGSEA. V was cut by 6 bases and J by 1 base, with 17 bases left in between. This CDR3 has 15 amino acids. Here the CDR3 DNA reads TGCAGCGTCGCTTCGACGGGACTTGGCACAGATACGCAGTATTTT. Translating gives CSVASTGLGTDTQYF.

This chain joins TRBV2 and TRBJ1-3, with D possibly matching TRBD1 (5 bases). The length of the CDR3 is 13 residues. Trimming pared 6 bases from V and 2 bases from J, leaving 8 bases between. Germline loops: CDR1 SNHLY, CDR2 FYNNEI. The CDR3 spells CASRGLTGNTIYF. The CDR3 DNA follows: TGTGCCAGCAGGGGGCTTACTGGAAACACCATATATTTT.

The chain combines TRBV5-1 with TRBJ2-5; 9 bases match TRBD2. Germline V CDR1 and CDR2: SGHRS, YFSETQ. The CDR3 totals 14 residues. V gave up 2 bases and J gave up 3 bases; unmatched junction bases: 2. As DNA, the CDR3 is TGCGCCAGCAGCTTCTCTAGCGGGGAAGAGACCCAGTACTTC. Protein product: CASSFSSGEETQYF. The full variable domain, with the rest looked up from reference TRBV5-1 and TRBJ2-5, is KAGVTQTPRYLIKTRGQQVTLSCSPISGHRSVSWYQQTPGQGLQFLFEYFSETQRNKGNFPGRFSGRQFSNSRSEMNVSTLELGDSALYLCASSFSSGEETQYFGPGTRLLVL.

V is TRBV7-8 and J is TRBJ1-2; a possible D gene is TRBD1 (6 bases). The CDR3 covers 13 residues. The germline V and J ends were trimmed by 1 base and 8 bases, with 11 bases remaining between them. CDR1 SGHVS and CDR2 FQNEAQ come from the germline V gene. CDR3 loop: CASSLGRGGGYTF. The CDR3 DNA reads TGTGCCAGCAGCTTAGGCAGGGGTGGGGGCTACACCTTC.

This rearrangement joins TRBV5-1 to TRBJ1-2; 8 bases agree with TRBD1. J lost 8 bases, V lost 3 bases, and 6 bases had no gene match. The germline V gene encodes CDR1 SGHRS and CDR2 YFSETQ. The CDR3 sequence is 13 residues long. CDR3 loop: CASSSQGDWGYTF. The CDR3 coding sequence is TGCGCCAGCAGCTCACAGGGGGACTGGGGCTACACCTTC. The variable domain in full, completed from reference TRBV5-1 and TRBJ1-2, reads KAGVTQTPRYLIKTRGQQVTLSCSPISGHRSVSWYQQTPGQGLQFLFEYFSETQRNKGNFPGRFSGRQFSNSRSEMNVSTLELGDSALYLCASSSQGDWGYTFGSGTRLTVV.

A single count supports this clone. The chain links TRBV6-5 to TRBJ1-2; no clear D gene. Germline CDR1 is MNHEY and CDR2 is SVGAGI. This CDR3 contains 14 residues. V was shortened by 7 bases and J by 0 bases, with 12 bases between the two germline ends. Here the CDR3 reads CASTPGWTNYGYTF. The CDR3 region has the DNA TGTGCCAGCACCCCCGGGTGGACTAACTATGGCTACACCTTC.

The V and J genes are TRBV7-8 and TRBJ1-2; the match to TRBD1 covers 11 bases. The J segment lost 7 bases and the V segment lost 6 bases, leaving 13 bases of the junction unmatched. Germline assignment: CDR1 SGHVS and CDR2 FQNEAQ. This CDR3 is 16 amino acids long. The CDR3 sequence: CASSLTRDRGGLGYTF. Here the CDR3 DNA reads TGTGCCAGCAGTCTAACTCGGGACAGGGGGGGACTTGGCTACACCTTC. Full variable domain (missing parts from reference TRBV7-8 and TRBJ1-2): GAGVSQSPRYKVAKRGQDVALRCDPISGHVSLFWYQQALGQGPEFLTYFQNEAQLDKSGLPSDRFFAERPEGSVSTLKIQRTQQEDSAVYLCASSLTRDRGGLGYTFGSGTRLTVV.

V gene TRBV6-1 combines with J gene TRBJ1-3, with D unresolved. Germline CDR1 and CDR2: MNHNS and SASEGT. The CDR3 consists of 15 residues. V gave up 6 bases and J gave up 0 bases, with 12 bases separating them. The CDR3 spells CASSLTLVSGNTIYF. The DNA for the CDR3 is TGTGCCAGCAGCCTTACACTCGTCTCTGGAAACACCATATATTTT.

The CDR3: CASSLSVYDIQYF. Written as DNA, the CDR3 is TGTGCCAGCAGTTTATCGGTCTACGACATTCAGTACTTC. This rearrangement joins TRBV27 to TRBJ2-4; D gene ambiguous. Trimming pared 0 bases from V and 8 bases from J, leaving 8 bases between. The CDR3 consists of 13 residues. Germline CDR1 and CDR2: MNHEY and SMNVEV (reference sequence).

The chain carries TRBV27 and TRBJ2-2; 7 bases align to TRBD2. V shed 8 bases, J shed 1 base, and the junction held 7 bases outside the gene matches. The CDR3 totals 15 residues. Looked up from germline, CDR1 is MNHEY and CDR2 is SMNVEV (reference sequence). CDR3 residues: CASGRGQGNTGELFF. CDR3 nucleotide sequence: TGTGCCAGCGGGAGGGGTCAGGGGAACACCGGGGAGCTGTTTTTT.

This rearrangement joins TRBV20-1 to TRBJ2-3; D uncertain. From germline, CDR1 is DFQATT and CDR2 SNEGSKA (reference sequence). Trimming left V 0 bases short and J 6 bases short, with 4 bases between. This CDR3 contains 11 residues. The CDR3 DNA reads TGCAGTGCTAGAGAAATTGATACGCAGTATTTT. Protein: CSAREIDTQYF.

The rearrangement links TRBV5-1 to TRBJ2-7; tentative D call: TRBD2 (6 bases). The length of the CDR3 is 14 residues. Germline CDR1 SGHRS, CDR2 YFSETQ. Trimming shortened V by 0 bases and J by 3 bases, and 10 bases separated the two germline ends. The CDR3 spells CASSLESGGYEQYF. The CDR3 DNA follows: TGCGCCAGCAGCTTGGAGTCCGGGGGCTACGAGCAGTACTTC.

CDR3 loop: CASSDGSSGGSRETQYF. The CDR3 DNA sequence: TGCGCCAGCAGTGACGGGAGTAGCGGGGGGTCGAGGGAGACCCAGTACTTC. The genes are TRBV10-2 and TRBJ2-5; 10 bases are shared with TRBD2. The trim removed 3 bases at V and 5 bases at J, leaving 12 bases unmatched. This CDR3 has 17 amino acids. CDR1 and CDR2 from the germline V gene are WSHSY and SAAADI.

The gene calls are TRBV5-1 and TRBJ1-2, with D possibly matching TRBD1 (6 bases). The CDR3 has 12 residues. CDR1 and CDR2 (germline): SGHRS, YFSETQ. V lost 3 bases to trimming and J lost 4 bases, with 7 bases between them. DNA of the CDR3: TGCGCCAGCAGCTGGGACACCTATGGCTACACCTTC. It specifies CASSWDTYGYTF.

The CDR3 bases are TGTGCCAGCAGGCGTTTTGGGGGGCCCGGTGAAAAACTGTTTTTT. Its translation: CASRRFGGPGEKLFF. The V and J genes are TRBV5-4 and TRBJ1-4, with D maybe TRBD1 (6 bases). With 5 bases removed from V and 7 bases from J, the gap between germline ends came to 18 bases. The germline V gene has CDR1 SGHNT and CDR2 YYREEE (reference sequence). The CDR3 totals 15 residues.

The CDR3 DNA is TGTGCCAGCAGCTTCTCAAAGGGACAGGGTGGTAATAATTCACCCCTCCACTTT. Protein product: CASSFSKGQGGNNSPLHF. The V gene is TRBV7-8, the J gene TRBJ1-6, with 9 bases identical to TRBD1. Germline V lookup: CDR1 SGHVS, CDR2 FQNEAQ. CDR3 length: 18 residues. Trimming removed 3 bases from V and 5 bases from J; junction bases left unmatched: 11.

The chain carries TRBV4-2 and TRBJ2-1, with D possibly TRBD2 on 5 matching bases. Germline values: CDR1 LGHNA, CDR2 YNFKEQ. The CDR3 loop spans 17 amino acids. Trimming removed 1 base at V and 3 bases at J, with 16 bases between. This chain's CDR3 is CASSQAVRVRDYNEQFF. For the CDR3, the DNA is TGTGCCAGCAGCCAAGCCGTCCGGGTACGGGACTACAATGAGCAGTTCTTC.

On this clone itself: At one boundary the junction diverges from the germline segment, which might be a read error. The V and J genes are TRBV27 and TRBJ2-7, with unresolved D. Germline CDR1 MNHEY, CDR2 SMNVEV (reference sequence). The CDR3 runs 13 residues. The CDR3 coding sequence is TGTGCCAGCAGTTTACAGCCCTCCGACGAGCAGTACTTC. It specifies CASSLQPSDEQYF.